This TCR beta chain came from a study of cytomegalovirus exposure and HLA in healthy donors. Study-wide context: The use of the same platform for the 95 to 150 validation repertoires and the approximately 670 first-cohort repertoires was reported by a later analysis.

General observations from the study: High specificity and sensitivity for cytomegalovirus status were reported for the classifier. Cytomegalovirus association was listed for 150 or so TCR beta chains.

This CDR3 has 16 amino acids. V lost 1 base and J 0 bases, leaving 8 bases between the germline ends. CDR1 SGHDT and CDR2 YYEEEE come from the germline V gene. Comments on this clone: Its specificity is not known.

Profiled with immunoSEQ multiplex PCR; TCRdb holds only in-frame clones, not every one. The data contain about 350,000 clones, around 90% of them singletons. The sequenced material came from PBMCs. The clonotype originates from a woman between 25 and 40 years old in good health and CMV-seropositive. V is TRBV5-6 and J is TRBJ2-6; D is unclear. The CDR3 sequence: CASSLQVNSGANVLTF. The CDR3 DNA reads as TGTGCCAGCAGCTTGCAAGTAAACTCTGGGGCCAACGTCCTGACTTTC.